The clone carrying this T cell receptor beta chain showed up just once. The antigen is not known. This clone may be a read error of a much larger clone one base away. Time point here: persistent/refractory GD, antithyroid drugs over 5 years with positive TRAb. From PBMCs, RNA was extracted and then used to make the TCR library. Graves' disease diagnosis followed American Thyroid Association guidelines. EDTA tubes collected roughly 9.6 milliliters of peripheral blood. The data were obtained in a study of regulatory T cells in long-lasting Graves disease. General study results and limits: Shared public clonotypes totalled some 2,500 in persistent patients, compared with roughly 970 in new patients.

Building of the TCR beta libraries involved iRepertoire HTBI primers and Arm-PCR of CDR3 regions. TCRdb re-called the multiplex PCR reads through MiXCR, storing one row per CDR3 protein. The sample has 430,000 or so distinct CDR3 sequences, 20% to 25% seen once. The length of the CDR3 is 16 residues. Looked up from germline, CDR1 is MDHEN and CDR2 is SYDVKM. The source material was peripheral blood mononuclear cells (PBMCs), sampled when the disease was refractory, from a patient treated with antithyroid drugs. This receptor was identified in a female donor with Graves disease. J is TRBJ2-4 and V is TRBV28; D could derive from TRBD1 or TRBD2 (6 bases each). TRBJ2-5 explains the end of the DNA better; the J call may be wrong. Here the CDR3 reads CASRSRGGGRRETQYF. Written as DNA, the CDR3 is TGTGCCAGCCGCTCTAGGGGTGGGGGGCGGAGAGAGACCCAGTACTTC.